This is a list of T cell receptor beta chains from one sample in a study of blood T cell repertoires in COVID-19. Produced via immunoSEQ multiplex PCR; TCRdb's table is partial and in-frame only. The table shows 55,000 or so clones, with around 83% occurring only once. The sequencing input was peripheral blood. The origin of the receptors is a human donor in a cohort sampled during active or convalescent COVID-19. Each CDR3 is given with its conserved first and last residue. D genes are given only for firm matches. Clone size, where shown, is once, few, many, or a class for clones that have expanded.

NA TRBJ1-3 few TRBV11-2 CASSLIVPFSGISGNTIYF TGTGCCAGCAGCTTAATCGTCCCTTTTTCGGGTATCTCTGGAAACACCATATATTTT
NA TRBJ2-1 NA TRBV5-1 CASSTGGTSSYNEQFF TGCGCCAGCAGCACGGGGGGCACTAGCTCCTACAATGAGCAGTTCTTC
NA TRBJ1-4 NA TRBV5-1 CASSLKGDSVTNEKLFF TGCGCCAGCAGCTTGAAGGGGGATTCGGTAACTAATGAAAAACTGTTTTTT
NA TRBJ2-1 few TRBV11-2 CASSLGANSRNEQFF TGTGCCAGCAGCTTAGGGGCCAATTCCCGCAATGAGCAGTTCTTC
NA TRBJ1-1 NA TRBV6-2/TRBV6-3 CASSYRGTNTEAFF TGTGCCAGCAGTTACAGGGGGACGAACACTGAAGCTTTCTTT
NA TRBJ1-6 few TRBV27 CASSFTGYNSPLHF TGTGCCAGCAGTTTCACAGGGTATAATTCACCCCTCCACTTT
NA TRBJ1-1 NA TRBV5-5 CASSWARGRDTEAFF TGTGCCAGCAGCTGGGCCAGGGGAAGGGACACTGAAGCTTTCTTT
NA TRBJ1-2 NA TRBV2 CARGIGAGYNYGYTF TGTGCCAGGGGGATCGGTGCAGGGTATAACTATGGCTACACCTTC
TRBD2 TRBJ2-7 NA TRBV9 CASSVGSAGGYYEQYF TGTGCCAGCAGCGTAGGAAGCGCGGGGGGTTACTACGAGCAGTACTTC
TRBD2 TRBJ2-1 few TRBV4-3 CASSQDMTSGGKFF TGCGCCAGCAGCCAAGATATGACTAGCGGGGGGAAGTTCTTC
TRBD1 TRBJ1-2 NA TRBV24-1 CATSDGQGARYTF TGTGCCACCAGTGACGGACAGGGGGCGCGGTACACCTTC
NA TRBJ1-1 NA TRBV6-5 CASTFSGVPEAFF TGTGCCAGCACGTTTTCAGGGGTTCCTGAAGCTTTCTTT
NA TRBJ1-5 once TRBV6-5 CASGIDGGNQPQHF TGTGCCAGCGGTATAGACGGGGGGAATCAGCCCCAGCATTTT
NA TRBJ1-2 NA TRBV4-3 CASSQEGGGNYGYTF TGCGCCAGCAGCCAAGAGGGAGGGGGTAACTATGGCTACACCTTC
TRBD2 TRBJ2-1 NA TRBV5-4 CASSPPPGLAYNEQFF TGTGCCAGCAGCCCTCCCCCCGGACTAGCCTACAATGAGCAGTTCTTC
NA TRBJ2-7 few TRBV14 CASSQVTTSEQYF TGTGCCAGCAGCCAAGTGACGACAAGCGAGCAGTACTTC
TRBD2 TRBJ2-1 NA TRBV30 CAWTRLAGNYNEQFF TGTGCCTGGACCAGACTAGCGGGAAACTACAATGAGCAGTTCTTC
TRBD1 TRBJ1-6 NA TRBV7-8 CASSFGQGASPLHF TGTGCCAGCAGCTTTGGACAGGGGGCTTCACCCCTCCACTTT
TRBD2 TRBJ2-5 NA TRBV13 CASSLGGRGAGETQYF TGTGCCAGCAGCTTAGGTGGGCGGGGGGCTGGAGAGACCCAGTACTTC
TRBD1 TRBJ1-4 NA TRBV2 CASSERGLANEKLFF TGTGCCAGCAGTGAAAGGGGGCTTGCTAATGAAAAACTGTTTTTT